This T cell receptor beta chain derives from a study of blood T cell repertoires in COVID-19. Here immunoSEQ multiplex PCR was the method, and the copy in TCRdb shows in-frame clones only, minus some. The sample includes some 170,000 clones, more than 80% of them seen just once. The table lists this clone with a count of one. The sequenced sample consisted of peripheral blood. The sequence came from a woman aged 55-69 years with acute or convalescent COVID-19.

CDR3 DNA sequence: TGTGCCAGCAGTTACTATAGAGGGGAGACCCAGTACTTC. Translation: CASSYYRGETQYF. The V gene is TRBV6-2 or TRBV6-3, the J gene TRBJ2-5, with a tentative D call TRBD2 (5 bases). The length of the CDR3 is 13 residues. Germline V gene sequence: CDR1 MNHEY, CDR2 SVGEGT. The germline V and J ends were trimmed by 1 base and 5 bases, with 8 bases remaining between them.